These 3 T cell receptor beta chains were all obtained from the same sample, sequenced in a study of blood T cell repertoires in COVID-19. TCRdb keeps only in-frame clones here, not all; method: immunoSEQ multiplex PCR. The table shows under 200,000 clones, with under 90% occurring only once. The sequencing sample was made of PBMCs or T cells enriched from blood (not recorded which). The source is a woman aged 55-75 years who had recovered from COVID-19.

The chain links TRBV5-1 to TRBJ1-1; 10 bases are a match to TRBD1. There are 11 residues in the CDR3. V gave up 7 bases and J gave up 10 bases; unmatched junction bases: 4. CDR1 and CDR2 from the germline V gene are SGHRS and YFSETQ. The CDR3 nucleotides are TGCGCCAGCGGGGGACAGGGGAGAGCTTTCTTT. Translation: CASGGQGRAFF.

The CDR3 loop reads CASSLSITGPGQGSCYSNQPQHF. As DNA, the CDR3 is TGTGCCAGCAGCTTAAGTATAACGGGGCCGGGACAGGGGTCATGTTATAGCAATCAGCCCCAGCATTTT. The chain employs TRBV7-4 and TRBJ1-5; 10 nucleotides line up with TRBD1. The CDR3 is 23 residues long. V gave up 2 bases and J gave up 0 bases; unmatched junction bases: 22. CDR1 SGHVT and CDR2 SQSDAQ come from the germline V gene.

V usage is TRBV3-1 (or the pseudogene TRBV3-2) and J usage is TRBJ2-7; D not certain. This CDR3 comprises 12 residues. Trimming stripped 0 bases from V and 9 bases from J, with 9 bases between. Looked up from germline, CDR1 is LGHDT and CDR2 is YNNKEL (reference sequence). The CDR3 here is CASSQDRIAQYF. As DNA, the CDR3 is TGTGCCAGCAGCCAAGATCGGATAGCGCAGTACTTC.